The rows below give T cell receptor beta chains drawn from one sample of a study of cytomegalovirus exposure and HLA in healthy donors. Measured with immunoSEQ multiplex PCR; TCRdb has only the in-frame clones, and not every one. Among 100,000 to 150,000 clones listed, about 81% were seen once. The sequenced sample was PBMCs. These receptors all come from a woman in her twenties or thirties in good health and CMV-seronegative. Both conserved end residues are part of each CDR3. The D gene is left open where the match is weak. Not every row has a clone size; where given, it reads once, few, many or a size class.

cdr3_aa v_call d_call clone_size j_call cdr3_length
CASSQQGGYEQYF TRBV6-6 TRBD1 NA TRBJ2-7 13
CASILAGGLLGEQYF TRBV7-2 TRBD2 NA TRBJ2-7 15
CASSLGGRASLAKNIQYF TRBV7-8 TRBD2 NA TRBJ2-4 18
CASSQEEGAFTDTQYF TRBV4-3 NA NA TRBJ2-3 16
CSVDRSANYGYTF TRBV29-1 NA NA TRBJ1-2 13
CASGLGTLGEQFF TRBV12-5 NA NA TRBJ2-1 13
CASSYSVGQGYEQYF TRBV6-5 TRBD1 NA TRBJ2-7 15
CASSPTTSTDTQYF TRBV7-2 NA NA TRBJ2-3 14
CASGTSGFTEAFF TRBV27 NA few TRBJ1-1 13
CASSFSSGSYEQYF TRBV27 TRBD2 few TRBJ2-7 14
CASSQGLDSGGNEQFF TRBV4-2 TRBD2 NA TRBJ2-1 16
CASSLEPGLTSYEQYF TRBV5-1 TRBD2 NA TRBJ2-7 16
CASSLVLPGLYGSTDTQYF TRBV7-8 NA NA TRBJ2-3 19
CASSSLTGTYGYTF TRBV11-2 NA NA TRBJ1-2 14
CASSPGSRGIYGYTF TRBV7-2 TRBD1 NA TRBJ1-2 15